These 10 T cell receptor beta chains were all obtained from the same sample, sequenced in a study of a mutant IDH1 vaccine in newly diagnosed glioma. The time point denotes: week 5, during vaccination. A 20-mer mutant IDH1 peptide at 300 ug was injected subcutaneously with topical imiquimod. Their antigens remain unidentified. TCRdb keeps only in-frame clones here, not all; method: immunoSEQ multiplex PCR. The sample comprises under 70,000 clones, about 86% of which are singletons, and approximately 3.6% rests with the top ten. Sequencing used PBMCs, obtained from a glioma patient whose treatment included an IDH1 peptide vaccine. These TCRs come from a man younger than 45 with glioma.

The chain recombines TRBV7-2 with TRBJ1-2; 9 bases map to TRBD1. J was trimmed by 6 bases and V by 6 bases; bases with no gene match: 14. CDR3 length: 16 amino acids. Germline-derived CDR1 and CDR2 are SGHTA and FQGNSA. The CDR3 DNA reads TGTGCCAGCAGACTAGGTGGCGGGACAGGGTCAAATGGCTACACCTTC. It specifies CASRLGGGTGSNGYTF.

The chain carries TRBV11-2 and TRBJ2-7, with a weak D call TRBD1 (6 bases). The CDR3 is 13 residues long. V was trimmed by 6 bases and J by 2 bases, leaving 11 bases between them. The germline gives CDR1 SGHAT, CDR2 FQNNGV. DNA of the CDR3: TGTGCCAGCAGGGACAGAAGAGCCTACGAGCAGTACTTC. Translated, it gives CASRDRRAYEQYF.

The gene calls are TRBV19 and TRBJ2-7; 12 bases are shared with TRBD1. Germline trimming cut 6 bases from V and 6 bases from J; bases unmatched to any gene: 3. The CDR3 extends over 13 amino acids. Per the germline V gene, CDR1 is LNHDA and CDR2 is SQIVND (reference sequence). This chain's CDR3 is CASRGQGATEQYF. The CDR3 DNA follows: TGTGCCAGTAGGGGACAGGGGGCGACCGAGCAGTACTTC.

CDR3 sequence reads: CASSYSQGGEKLFF. For the CDR3, the DNA is TGTGCCAGCAGTTACTCCCAGGGCGGTGAAAAACTGTTTTTT. This chain joins TRBV6-6 and TRBJ1-4, with D perhaps TRBD1 (5 bases). Germline V CDR1 and CDR2: MNHNY, SVGAGI (reference sequence). V was cut by 0 bases and J by 7 bases, with 9 bases left in between. The CDR3 spans 14 residues.

V is TRBV4-2 and J is TRBJ1-6, with D tentatively TRBD1 (6 bases). Between the trimmed V and J ends, which lost 6 bases and 7 bases, there was a span of 19 bases. Germline V lookup: CDR1 LGHNA, CDR2 YNFKEQ. The CDR3 covers 16 residues. CDR3 in DNA: TGTGCCAGCAGACTTAGGGGGGGAGCGAAGAATTCACCCCTCCACTTT. Protein: CASRLRGGAKNSPLHF.

The chain recombines TRBV9 with TRBJ2-3; 14 bases align to TRBD2. The germline gives CDR1 SGDLS, CDR2 YYNGEE. Trimming took 6 bases from V and 0 from J; bases not matched to a gene: 9. The CDR3 sequence is 18 residues long. The CDR3 here is CASNPQTSGGGSTDTQYF. In nucleotides, the CDR3 is TGTGCCAGCAACCCTCAGACTAGCGGGGGGGGGAGCACAGATACGCAGTATTTT.

This clone was picked up one time. The V call is TRBV19, the J call TRBJ1-1; the D gene is possibly TRBD1 (6 bases). Trimming shortened V by 4 bases and J by 5 bases, and 17 bases separated the two germline ends. The germline V gene encodes CDR1 LNHDA and CDR2 SQIVND (reference sequence). The CDR3 is 15 residues long. The DNA of the CDR3 is TGTGCCAGTAGTACCCACAGGGCCGGGGGAACTGAAGCTTTCTTT. Its protein is CASSTHRAGGTEAFF.

This clone appeared once. The V gene is TRBV5-1, the J gene TRBJ2-5; the match to TRBD2 covers 8 bases. Germline V gene sequence: CDR1 SGHRS, CDR2 YFSETQ. J lost 1 base, V lost 8 bases, and 10 bases had no gene match. The CDR3 length is 15 residues. CDR3 loop: CASGGERGPQETQYF. The CDR3 DNA reads as TGCGCCAGTGGAGGGGAGCGGGGGCCCCAAGAGACCCAGTACTTC.

The chain uses TRBV29-1 and TRBJ1-4; TRBD1 agrees at 9 bases. Germline assignment: CDR1 SQVTM and CDR2 ANQGSEA. V trimming: 6 bases; J trimming: 8 bases; junction bases outside the gene matches: 7. CDR3 length equals 13 residues. The CDR3 sequence: CSVGDRGGEKLFF. The CDR3 region has the DNA TGCAGCGTCGGCGACAGGGGGGGCGAAAAACTGTTTTTT. Supplemented by reference TRBV29-1 and TRBJ1-4, the full variable domain reads SAVISQKPSRDICQRGTSLTIQCQVDSQVTMMFWYRQQPGQSLTLIATANQGSEATYESGFVIDKFPISRPNLTFSTLTVSNMSPEDSSIYLCSVGDRGGEKLFFGSGTQLSVL.

The CDR3 reads CASSPTGGILANYGYTF. The CDR3 DNA follows: TGTGCCAGCAGCCCTACGGGAGGTATCCTAGCTAACTATGGCTACACCTTC. The rearrangement uses TRBV9 and TRBJ1-2; the D is unclear. V dropped 4 bases and J dropped 0 bases, with 19 bases sitting between them. This CDR3 comprises 17 residues. Germline CDR1 is SGDLS and CDR2 is YYNGEE.